One sample yielded the 32 T cell receptor beta chains listed below, sequenced in a study of cytomegalovirus exposure and HLA in healthy donors. Both 60 Vbeta primers and 13 Jbeta primers went into the PCR. The method was immunoSEQ multiplex PCR; TCRdb's version includes in-frame clones alone and lacks a portion of them. The sample has 200,000 to 250,000 clones, around 64% seen once. Material for sequencing was PBMCs. All receptors derive from a man aged 35 to 55 in good health and CMV-seropositive.

The rearrangement joins TRBV5-4 to TRBJ2-5; 13 nucleotides line up with TRBD2. The V gene's germline CDR1 is SGHNT and CDR2 YYREEE (reference sequence). With 4 bases clipped from V and 2 bases from J, the junction kept 2 bases outside the gene matches. The CDR3 runs 15 residues. The DNA for the CDR3 is TGTGCCAGCAGCGCGACTAGCGGGGGGCAAGAGACCCAGTACTTC. It specifies CASSATSGGQETQYF.

The rearrangement joins TRBV4-1 to TRBJ2-5; 11 positions agree with TRBD2. The CDR3 runs to 17 residues. Germline V gives CDR1 MGHRA, CDR2 YSYEKL. V lost 4 bases to trimming and J lost 7 bases; unmatched junction nucleotides: 14. In DNA, the CDR3 is TGCGCCAGCAGCCCGTCCGCCGGGACTAGCGGCGTGGGGACCCAGTACTTC. This encodes CASSPSAGTSGVGTQYF.

This chain joins TRBV15 and TRBJ2-1, with TRBD1 matching over 7 bases. CDR3 size: 14 residues. Trimming took 5 bases from V and 5 from J; bases not matched to a gene: 6. Germline values: CDR1 LNHNV, CDR2 YYDKDF (reference sequence). The CDR3 region has the DNA TGTGCCACCAGCGGCCGGGACAGAAACAATGAGCAGTTCTTC. Its protein is CATSGRDRNNEQFF.

The rearrangement joins TRBV27 to TRBJ1-2, with D possibly matching TRBD1 (5 bases). The CDR3 spans 12 residues. Germline loops: CDR1 MNHEY, CDR2 SMNVEV (reference sequence). The CDR3 nucleotides read TGTGAAGCAGGGAATTCTAACTATGGCTACACCTTC. Translation gives CEAGNSNYGYTF.

The CDR3: CASRNRDGEKLFF. The CDR3 coding sequence is TGTGCCAGCAGAAACAGGGACGGGGAAAAACTGTTTTTT. This rearrangement joins TRBV6-6 to TRBJ1-4; a weak D match, TRBD1 (6 bases). The CDR3 consists of 13 residues. Trimming pared 6 bases from V and 8 bases from J, leaving 13 bases between. CDR1 and CDR2 from the germline V gene are MNHNY and SVGAGI (reference sequence).

In its sample, this clone was seen a few times. This chain connects TRBV7-8 to TRBJ2-7; possibly TRBD1 for D (5 bases). This CDR3 has 14 amino acids. V shed 2 bases and J shed 4 bases, with 12 bases lying between them. CDR1 and CDR2 from the germline V gene are SGHVS and FQNEAQ. CDR3 region: CASSLRGAGYEQYF. DNA of the CDR3: TGTGCCAGCAGCTTACGTGGGGCTGGGTACGAGCAGTACTTC.

This rearrangement joins TRBV6-5 to TRBJ1-5; no definite D call. V lost 4 bases and J lost 4, with 8 bases in between. Per germline, CDR1 MNHEY and CDR2 SVGAGI. This CDR3 contains 13 residues. Here the CDR3 DNA reads TGTGCCAGCAGTTCTACCGATAATCAGCCCCAGCATTTT. Protein: CASSSTDNQPQHF.

This chain connects TRBV5-4 to TRBJ1-1; D may be TRBD1 (5 bases). The CDR3 totals 13 residues. Trimming removed 7 bases at V and 4 bases at J, with 14 bases between. CDR1 SGHNT and CDR2 YYREEE come from the germline V gene (reference sequence). CDR3 DNA: TGTGCCAGCGGCCTAAGCGGGGGCACTGAAGCTTTCTTT. Its translation is CASGLSGGTEAFF.

V gene TRBV19 combines with J gene TRBJ1-2; D unresolved. The CDR3 contains 15 residues. CDR1 and CDR2 (germline): LNHDA, SQIVND (reference sequence). Trimming cost V 2 bases and J 0 bases, with 10 bases left between them. This chain's CDR3 is CASSIRTDSNYGYTF. In DNA form, the CDR3 reads TGTGCCAGTAGTATAAGGACGGACTCTAACTATGGCTACACCTTC.

In this sample, this clone turned up a few times. V and J are TRBV29-1 and TRBJ1-1; 9 positions match TRBD1. The germline V gene has CDR1 SQVTM and CDR2 ANQGSEA. The CDR3 extends over 15 amino acids. With V trimmed by 2 bases and J by 5 bases, 9 bases remained unmatched. CDR3 residues: CSVETNRGHTTEAFF. As DNA, the CDR3 is TGCAGCGTTGAAACCAACAGGGGGCATACGACTGAAGCTTTCTTT.

V and J are TRBV18 and TRBJ2-1; TRBD2 matches at 9 bases. With V trimmed by 6 bases and J by 5 bases, 5 bases remained unmatched. Germline values: CDR1 KGHSH, CDR2 LQKENI. This CDR3 spans 14 amino acids. The CDR3 protein is CASSPRGGDNEQFF. Here the CDR3 DNA reads TGTGCCAGCTCCCCTCGCGGGGGGGACAATGAGCAGTTCTTC. The full variable domain, rest sourced from reference TRBV18 and TRBJ2-1, is NAGVMQNPRHLVRRRGQEARLRCSPMKGHSHVYWYRQLPEEGLKFMVYLQKENIIDESGMPKERFSAEFPKEGPSILRIQQVVRGDSAAYFCASSPRGGDNEQFFGPGTRLTVL.

The rearrangement joins TRBV7-6 to TRBJ2-2; possibly TRBD1 for D (6 bases). The ends were cut back, 4 bases at V and 13 bases at J, with 16 bases in the middle. Germline V gene sequence: CDR1 SGHVS, CDR2 FNYEAQ. The CDR3 spans 13 residues. The CDR3 nucleotides read TGTGCCAGCAGCTCGGGACAAGTCTCCTTGCTGTTTTTT. Its protein product is CASSSGQVSLLFF.

The V gene is TRBV6-5, the J gene TRBJ2-5; no definite D call. The J call may be incorrect, as the DNA end agrees better with TRBJ2-7. The CDR3 is 10 amino acids. In germline, CDR1 is MNHEY, CDR2 SVGAGI. CDR3: CATLKYEQYF. CDR3 DNA sequence: TGTGCCACTTTAAAATACGAGCAGTACTTC.

V and J are TRBV7-8 and TRBJ1-5; the match to TRBD1 covers 7 bases. The CDR3 is made up of 17 amino acids. V trimming: 5 bases; J trimming: 0 bases; junction bases outside the gene matches: 10. Germline V gene sequence: CDR1 SGHVS, CDR2 FQNEAQ. The DNA for the CDR3 is TGTGCCAGCAGCAACCGGGACAGATTATATAGCAATCAGCCCCAGCATTTT. Amino acids: CASSNRDRLYSNQPQHF.

This chain joins TRBV25-1 and TRBJ1-6, with 7 bases matching TRBD1. Looked up from germline, CDR1 is MGHDK and CDR2 is SYGVNS. The CDR3 length is 15 residues. J was trimmed by 8 bases and V by 4 bases; bases with no gene match: 8. CDR3 in DNA: TGTGCCAGCAGTGCCTCGGGACAGCCCTATTCACCCCTCCACTTT. Encoded protein: CASSASGQPYSPLHF.

The CDR3 DNA sequence: TGTGCCAGCAGCTTGGGAATTCGACACAACACCGGGGAGCTGTTTTTT. Translated: CASSLGIRHNTGELFF. V gene TRBV5-4 combines with J gene TRBJ2-2; unclear D gene. V dropped 0 bases and J dropped 2 bases, with 11 bases sitting between them. CDR1 is SGHNT and CDR2 is YYREEE in the germline V gene (reference sequence). CDR3 length: 16 amino acids.

This sequence joins TRBV5-1 and TRBJ2-4; TRBD2 matches 10 bases. The V gene end was trimmed by 4 bases and the J gene end by 1 base; junction bases not matched to a gene: 2. Per the germline V gene, CDR1 is SGHRS and CDR2 is YFSETQ. CDR3 length equals 15 residues. The chain's CDR3 is CASSPLAGAKNIQYF. CDR3 coding DNA: TGCGCCAGCAGCCCACTAGCGGGGGCCAAAAACATTCAGTACTTC. Complete variable domain (other parts from reference TRBV5-1 and TRBJ2-4): KAGVTQTPRYLIKTRGQQVTLSCSPISGHRSVSWYQQTPGQGLQFLFEYFSETQRNKGNFPGRFSGRQFSNSRSEMNVSTLELGDSALYLCASSPLAGAKNIQYFGAGTRLSVL.

This clone has just one count. This rearrangement joins TRBV23-1 to TRBJ1-6; weak D call: TRBD1 (5 bases). TRBV23-1 is identified as an open reading frame with a role that is uncertain. V lost 7 bases and J 4 bases, leaving 20 bases between the germline ends. The CDR3 has 17 residues. Written as DNA, the CDR3 is TGCGCCAGCACCCCGCGGGGCAAGGGTGTTTATAATTCACCCCTCCACTTT. Protein sequence: CASTPRGKGVYNSPLHF.

This clone has only a few counts. CDR3 in DNA: TGTGCCAGCAGTTTATGGGGACAGGGGGTGGGCTACACCTTC. It yields the protein CASSLWGQGVGYTF. This chain joins TRBV28 and TRBJ1-2; TRBD1 agrees at 11 bases. After removal of 0 bases from V and 8 bases from J, the junction contained 2 bases not matched to a gene. Germline V gives CDR1 MDHEN, CDR2 SYDVKM. The CDR3 has 14 residues.

The gene calls are TRBV5-1 and TRBJ2-1; D is perhaps TRBD1 (6 bases). The CDR3 length is 15 residues. Germline V lookup: CDR1 SGHRS, CDR2 YFSETQ. V dropped 0 bases and J dropped 5 bases, with 12 bases sitting between them. CDR3 sequence (DNA): TGCGCCAGCAGCTTGGAAGGACAGACAAACAATGAGCAGTTCTTC. Translating gives CASSLEGQTNNEQFF.

This chain joins TRBV7-2 and TRBJ2-2; D is unclear. There are 12 residues in the CDR3. V was trimmed by 6 bases and J by 6 bases, leaving 8 bases between them. Germline assignment: CDR1 SGHTA and CDR2 FQGNSA. The chain's CDR3 is CASSPRSGELFF. DNA of the CDR3: TGTGCCAGCAGTCCTAGATCCGGGGAGCTGTTTTTT.

V usage is TRBV15 and J usage is TRBJ2-3, with 7 bases lining up with TRBD2. The V gene end was trimmed by 3 bases and the J gene end by 1 base; junction bases not matched to a gene: 4. The CDR3 has 15 amino acids. The germline V gene has CDR1 LNHNV and CDR2 YYDKDF (reference sequence). Here the CDR3 reads CATSRGEGGTDTQYF. The DNA for the CDR3 is TGTGCCACCAGCAGGGGGGAGGGCGGCACAGATACGCAGTATTTT.

V is TRBV25-1 and J is TRBJ1-3; D not resolved. CDR1 and CDR2 from the germline V gene are MGHDK and SYGVNS. V was cut by 5 bases and J by 1 base, with 3 bases left in between. This CDR3 spans 12 amino acids. The CDR3 DNA is TGTGCCAGCAGTCTTTCTGGAAACACCATATATTTT. This gives the protein CASSLSGNTIYF.

This clone was seen more than once but under ten times. The chain has TRBV4-1 and TRBJ1-1, with 9 nucleotides matching TRBD1. The trim removed 3 bases at V and 5 bases at J, leaving 7 bases unmatched. The CDR3 length is 15 residues. The germline CDR1 and CDR2 sequences are MGHRA and YSYEKL. CDR3 nucleotides: TGCGCCAGCAGCCAGAACAGGGGGCGGAGGACTGAAGCTTTCTTT. Translated, it gives CASSQNRGRRTEAFF.

This chain links TRBV5-4 with TRBJ1-3; weak D call: TRBD1 (5 bases). Trimming took 4 bases from V and 0 from J, leaving 14 bases between them. This CDR3 is 16 amino acids long. Per germline, CDR1 SGHNT and CDR2 YYREEE (reference sequence). CDR3 coding DNA: TGTGCCAGCAGCAAGGCGGGACCGTCCTCTGGAAACACCATATATTTT. It is translated as CASSKAGPSSGNTIYF.

The CDR3 loop is CASSQAAGGDQADEAFF. CDR3 nucleotides: TGCGCCAGCAGCCAAGCCGCCGGGGGGGACCAGGCAGATGAAGCTTTCTTT. The V gene is TRBV4-3, the J gene TRBJ1-1, with a possible D match to TRBD1 (5 bases). The germline gives CDR1 LGHNA, CDR2 YSLEER. CDR3 length: 17 amino acids. V lost 1 base and J lost 7, with 22 bases in between.

This chain connects TRBV5-1 to TRBJ2-7; 8 nucleotides align to TRBD1. Germline CDR1 SGHRS, CDR2 YFSETQ. V gave up 4 bases and J gave up 4 bases; unmatched junction bases: 10. The CDR3 is made up of 15 amino acids. CDR3 in DNA: TGCGCCAGCAGCGGAGGACAGGGCTTCAGGTACGAGCAGTACTTC. Amino acids: CASSGGQGFRYEQYF.

A remark on this clone: No conserved phenylalanine or tryptophan ends this CDR3, so it is likely a read error. The DNA is left out, because the CDR3 cannot be placed on it with certainty; the CDR3 is given as TCRdb lists it. The chain recombines TRBV2 with TRBJ1-1; TRBD1 is the table's D call, not checked against the DNA. The length of the CDR3 is 11 amino acids, counting both ends. The germline V gene encodes CDR1 SNHLY and CDR2 FYNNEI. CDR3 amino acids: CASTLRDTSDS.

This clone has just one count. The chain has TRBV13 and TRBJ2-5; 7 bases agree with TRBD1. Judging by the DNA end, TRBJ2-7 fits better; the J call may be wrong. The CDR3 is 14 residues long. In germline, CDR1 is PRHDT, CDR2 FYEKMQ (reference sequence). CDR3 residues: CASSLEGTAYEQYF. The CDR3 bases are TGTGCCAGCAGCTTAGAAGGGACAGCGTACGAGCAGTACTTC.

This clone came up a few times. The chain uses TRBV7-9 and TRBJ1-1; D unclear. CDR3 length: 14 residues. V shed 1 base and J shed 9 bases, with 15 bases lying between them. The germline gives CDR1 SEHNR, CDR2 FQNEAQ (reference sequence). CDR3 in amino acids: CASSLGPLVLQAFF. The CDR3 DNA reads TGTGCCAGCAGCTTAGGCCCGTTAGTCTTACAAGCTTTCTTT.

This clone appeared a few times. The chain uses TRBV6-1 and TRBJ1-1, with D unresolved. CDR1 and CDR2 (germline): MNHNS, SASEGT. V lost 2 bases, J lost 3 bases, and 16 bases lay in between. This CDR3 is built from 16 residues. The CDR3 is CASSESGAGRDTEAFF. Written as DNA, the CDR3 is TGTGCCAGCAGTGAATCTGGAGCGGGGAGGGACACTGAAGCTTTCTTT.

The J gene is TRBJ2-5, the V gene TRBV15; 7 bases are shared with TRBD2. Germline V gene lookup returns CDR1 LNHNV and CDR2 YYDKDF (reference sequence). The CDR3 runs 16 residues. The V gene end was trimmed by 5 bases and the J gene end by 5 bases; junction bases not matched to a gene: 14. The CDR3 protein is CATSALPWGGSETQYF. Written as DNA, the CDR3 is TGTGCCACCAGCGCTCTTCCGTGGGGAGGGTCGGAGACCCAGTACTTC.